One and the same sample provided the 22 T cell receptor beta chains below, sequenced in a study of regulatory T cells in long-lasting Graves disease (dated by TCRdb to the early 2020s). The method behind the library was multiplex PCR. The listed sequencing device is Illumina HiSeq 4000. TCR beta libraries were built with iRepertoire HTBI primers and Arm-PCR amplification of CDR3 regions. TCRdb cleaned the public reads at Q25 with fastp, built clones with MiXCR and kept in-frame beta chains. One record per CDR3 amino acid sequence lists the most common genes and DNA. A total of around 360,000 distinct CDR3 sequences appear in this sample, 15% to 20% of them only once. The leading ten clones occupy around 20% of the sample. Sample time point, as interpreted from the label and publication: newly diagnosed GD, antithyroid drugs for less than 3 months. For both TCR sequencing and RNA sequencing, RNA was extracted from PBMCs in TRIzol.

Another study also made use of these data, one on T cells in Graves' hyperthyroidism and ophthalmopathy.

Sequenced here: peripheral blood mononuclear cells (PBMCs), sampled at new diagnosis, from a patient treated with antithyroid drugs. These receptors were taken from a young woman with Graves disease. Donor details come from another sample of the same person, matched by shared clones.

This clonotype was counted ten times or more. The rearrangement joins TRBV6-1 to TRBJ2-5; TRBD1 is a possible D gene (6 bases). Germline CDR1 MNHNS, CDR2 SASEGT. This CDR3 has 15 residues. V was trimmed by 5 bases and J by 1 base, leaving 14 bases between them. CDR3 amino acids: CASSLRTVSQETQYF. The CDR3 nucleotides read TGTGCCAGCAGTCTCCGGACAGTCAGCCAAGAGACCCAGTACTTC.

This clonotype was counted many times. CDR3 sequence (DNA): TGCAGTGCCCCCCGGTCGGGGGATAGCAATCAGCCCCAGCATTTT. Amino acid sequence: CSAPRSGDSNQPQHF. J is TRBJ1-5 and V is TRBV20-1, with a possible D match to TRBD1 (5 bases). The germline V gene encodes CDR1 DFQATT and CDR2 SNEGSKA (reference sequence). V was trimmed by 6 bases and J by 0 bases, leaving 15 bases between them. This CDR3 spans 15 amino acids.

This clonotype has a handful of counts. The rearrangement joins TRBV9 to TRBJ1-4; no firm D call. The CDR3 consists of 15 residues. Looked up from germline, CDR1 is SGDLS and CDR2 is YYNGEE. Trimming shortened V by 4 bases and J by 8 bases, and 18 bases separated the two germline ends. The CDR3 reads CASSSRPLSAEKLFF. The CDR3 bases are TGTGCCAGCAGCTCACGTCCCCTATCGGCGGAAAAACTGTTTTTT.

This clonotype was detected ten times or more. The rearrangement joins TRBV28 to TRBJ1-1; no reliable D call. Deletions cut 2 bases from V and 6 bases from J, with 16 bases between. CDR1 and CDR2 (germline): MDHEN, SYDVKM. This CDR3 has 15 amino acids. In nucleotides, the CDR3 is TGTGCCAGCAGTTTAAGCAACCAGGTCGGCGCTGAAGCTTTCTTT. It specifies CASSLSNQVGAEAFF.

This clonotype was recorded at least ten times. The chain recombines TRBV5-1 with TRBJ2-2; D call uncertain. Germline V CDR1 and CDR2: SGHRS, YFSETQ. The V end lost 4 bases, the J end lost 0 bases, and 19 bases lay between the germline ends. The CDR3 consists of 18 residues. CDR3 in amino acids: CASSRFAPGFANTGELFF. CDR3 coding DNA: TGCGCCAGCAGCCGCTTCGCCCCGGGCTTCGCGAACACCGGGGAGCTGTTTTTT. The whole variable domain, filled in from reference TRBV5-1 and TRBJ2-2, reads KAGVTQTPRYLIKTRGQQVTLSCSPISGHRSVSWYQQTPGQGLQFLFEYFSETQRNKGNFPGRFSGRQFSNSRSEMNVSTLELGDSALYLCASSRFAPGFANTGELFFGEGSRLTVL.

At least ten counts were recorded for this clonotype. V usage is TRBV20-1 and J usage is TRBJ2-7; tentatively, D is TRBD1 or TRBD2 (6 bases each). The CDR3 length is 13 residues. The germline gives CDR1 DFQATT, CDR2 SNEGSKA (reference sequence). V lost 6 bases and J lost 2, with 14 bases in between. The CDR3 spells CSATGAGAYEQYF. The DNA for the CDR3 is TGCAGTGCGACGGGGGCAGGAGCCTACGAGCAGTACTTC.

The table lists this clonotype with a few counts. A much larger clone sits a single nucleotide away, making a read error possible. The chain couples TRBV20-1 to TRBJ2-5, with 7 bases matching TRBD1. CDR1 and CDR2 (germline): DFQATT, SNEGSKA (reference sequence). The CDR3 is made up of 15 amino acids. The CDR3 sequence: CSARLPGQLVHEQSF. In nucleotides, the CDR3 is TGCAGTGCTAGACTACCGGGACAGCTGGTGCATGAGCAGTCCTTC.

The genes are TRBV28 and TRBJ1-1; D unclear. Between the trimmed V and J ends, which lost 3 bases and 1 base, there was a span of 21 bases. Germline V gives CDR1 MDHEN, CDR2 SYDVKM. The CDR3 is 18 amino acids. Here the CDR3 reads CASSFPFNGRAGNTEAFF. In DNA form, the CDR3 reads TGTGCCAGCAGTTTCCCCTTCAACGGGCGGGCGGGGAACACTGAAGCTTTCTTT.

This clonotype was found a few times. The gene calls are TRBV30 and TRBJ2-3; unclear D gene. The CDR3 spans 15 residues. Germline CDR1 is GTSNPN and CDR2 is SVGIG (reference sequence). V dropped 3 bases and J dropped 2 bases, with 15 bases sitting between them. In DNA, the CDR3 is TGTGCCTGGAGGGCAGGCCGCGCGAACACAGATACGCAGTATTTT. This codes for CAWRAGRANTDTQYF.

In its sample, this clonotype was seen many times. The chain couples TRBV6-6 to TRBJ2-5, with D possibly called TRBD1 or TRBD2 (5 bases each). This CDR3 spans 15 amino acids. CDR1 MNHNY and CDR2 SVGAGI come from the germline V gene (reference sequence). V lost 0 bases and J 2 bases, leaving 10 bases between the germline ends. The CDR3 loop reads CASSYSGRIQETQYF. The CDR3 nucleotides read TGTGCCAGCAGTTACTCGGGACGAATTCAAGAGACCCAGTACTTC.

This clonotype was recorded many times. This chain joins TRBV18 and TRBJ2-7; 10 bases agree with TRBD1. Germline V gives CDR1 KGHSH, CDR2 LQKENI. This CDR3 region has 16 residues. Trimming at V came to 2 bases and at J to 4 bases, leaving 8 bases not matched to a gene. The CDR3 DNA is TGTGCCAGCTCACCAATTATAGGGACAGGGGTATACGAGCAGTACTTC. It yields the protein CASSPIIGTGVYEQYF.

The CDR3 nucleotides read TGCAGTGCTAGAGATCCGCTAGCGGGAGGGGACTACAATGAGCAGTTCTTC. Amino acids: CSARDPLAGGDYNEQFF. The chain couples TRBV20-1 to TRBJ2-1; TRBD2 matches at 12 bases. From germline, CDR1 is DFQATT and CDR2 SNEGSKA (reference sequence). The CDR3 has 17 residues. Trimming at V came to 0 bases and at J to 3 bases, leaving 6 bases not matched to a gene.

A word on this clonotype: Given a much more abundant clone one base away, this may be a read error. The gene calls are TRBV11-2 and TRBJ2-1, with TRBD2 identical over 11 bases. The J call may be mistaken, given a closer DNA end match to TRBJ2-5. Germline values: CDR1 SGHAT, CDR2 FQNNGV. The CDR3 extends over 18 amino acids. The CDR3 nucleotides read TGTGCCAGCAGCTTATCCAATCCTAGCGGGGGGACAAAAGGGACCCAGTACTTC. Encoded protein: CASSLSNPSGGTKGTQYF.

This clonotype was detected only a few times. The rearrangement uses TRBV28 and TRBJ1-5, with D possibly TRBD1 on 5 matching bases. The germline CDR1 and CDR2 sequences are MDHEN and SYDVKM. V was pared by 7 bases and J by 0 bases, with 19 bases between. CDR3 length: 17 residues. The CDR3 reads CASTLLAGQFSNQPQHF. CDR3 nucleotides: TGTGCCAGCACCCTGTTGGCGGGGCAATTTAGCAATCAGCCCCAGCATTTT.

There are many counts of this clonotype. V usage is TRBV6-1 and J usage is TRBJ1-1, with 9 bases matching TRBD1. The CDR3 contains 15 residues. J gave up 1 base and V 7 bases, and 7 bases lay outside the gene matches. Germline values: CDR1 MNHNS, CDR2 SASEGT. Written as DNA, the CDR3 is TGTGCCAGCACCCTGACAGGGGGGTCGAACACTGAAGCTTTCTTT. This translates into CASTLTGGSNTEAFF.

This clonotype was seen many times. The rearrangement uses TRBV10-2 and TRBJ1-1; perhaps TRBD1 as D (5 bases). Germline lookup yields CDR1 WSHSY and CDR2 SAAADI. The CDR3 loop spans 15 amino acids. V shed 8 bases and J shed 0 bases, with 16 bases lying between them. The CDR3 sequence: CASHGAGPLNTEAFF. The CDR3 bases are TGCGCCAGCCATGGTGCGGGGCCCTTGAACACTGAAGCTTTCTTT.

This clonotype was picked up many times. The J gene is TRBJ2-1, the V gene TRBV12-3 or TRBV12-4, with D tentatively TRBD1 (5 bases). V was pared by 6 bases and J by 14 bases, with 14 bases between. This CDR3 comprises 11 residues. The CDR3 sequence: CASSASATEFF. The CDR3 DNA reads as TGTGCCAGCAGCGCCAGCGCGACAGAGTTCTTC.

Concerning this clonotype: A read error may be the cause here, since a much bigger clone is one base away. The V and J genes are TRBV7-9 and TRBJ2-3, with D perhaps TRBD1 (6 bases). There are 15 residues in the CDR3. Between the trimmed V and J ends, which lost 3 bases and 2 bases, there was a span of 12 bases. The V gene's germline CDR1 is SEHNR and CDR2 FQNEAQ (reference sequence). This CDR3 reads CASSFSRGVTDTQYF. For the CDR3, the DNA is TGTGCCAGCAGCTTCAGCAGGGGTGTCACAGATACGCAGTATTTT.

This chain connects TRBV5-5 to TRBJ1-2, with a possible D match to TRBD1 (5 bases). Germline lookup yields CDR1 SGHKS and CDR2 YYEKEE (reference sequence). Trimming removed 3 bases from V and 2 bases from J, with 8 bases in between. The CDR3 runs to 13 residues. Here the CDR3 reads CASSSGLNYGYTF. CDR3 bases: TGTGCCAGCAGCTCAGGGTTGAACTATGGCTACACCTTC.

Details on this clonotype: A much larger clone sits a single nucleotide away, making a read error possible. The chain carries TRBV7-8 and TRBJ2-7; a weak D match, TRBD1 (6 bases). CDR1 is SGHVS and CDR2 is FQNEAQ in the germline V gene. There are 16 residues in the CDR3. Trimming left V 5 bases short and J 6 bases short, with 23 bases between. CDR3 in amino acids: CASSPRLGDMPCEQYF. DNA of the CDR3: TGTGCCAGCAGCCCACGGCTAGGGGACATGCCCTGCGAGCAGTACTTC.

The gene calls are TRBV12-3 or TRBV12-4 and TRBJ2-7; TRBD1 aligns across 9 bases. The CDR3 sequence is 15 residues long. V lost 6 bases and J lost 2; bases outside the gene matches: 8. CDR3 in amino acids: CASSGPGQGPYEQYF. In DNA, the CDR3 is TGTGCCAGCAGCGGACCGGGACAGGGACCCTACGAGCAGTACTTC.

The sample holds a few counts of this clonotype. V and J are TRBV11-1 and TRBJ1-2, with D hard to call. The CDR3 runs to 10 residues. Between the trimmed V and J ends, which lost 3 bases and 6 bases, there was a span of 2 bases. CDR1 is SGHAT and CDR2 is FQDESV in the germline V gene (reference sequence). The CDR3 DNA sequence: TGTGCCAGCAGCTTGGATGGCTACACCTTC. Its translation: CASSLDGYTF.